The rows below give T cell receptor beta chains drawn from one sample of a study of T cell responses to AZD1222 COVID-19 vaccine. The assay was immunoSEQ multiplex PCR, and TCRdb's table has in-frame clones only and misses some. The table has roughly 100,000 clones, about 90% seen once. Sequencing was performed on peripheral blood, taken 28 days after the second AZD1222 dose. The receptors here all came from an adult who received the AZD1222 COVID-19 vaccine. Both conserved end residues are part of each CDR3. The D gene is left open where the match is weak. The size field is filled for only some rows; it gives once, few, many or a size class.

v_call	j_call	clone_size	d_call	cdr3_nt	cdr3_aa
TRBV19	TRBJ2-1	-	-	TGTGCCAGTAGCGTTTCCTCCCCGGCGGGAAATGAGCAGTTCTTC	CASSVSSPAGNEQFF
TRBV7-6	TRBJ2-7	-	TRBD1	TGTGCCAGCAGCAACAGGGGCTCGAGCTCCTACGAGCAGTACTTC	CASSNRGSSSYEQYF
TRBV19	TRBJ1-2	once	-	TGTGCCAGTAGTATGGAGGGGGGCTACACCTTC	CASSMEGGYTF
TRBV2	TRBJ1-5	-	-	TGTGCCAGCACCGGTGAAACTCCAGGGGCCAATCAGCCCCAGCATTTT	CASTGETPGANQPQHF
TRBV7-4	TRBJ1-4	-	TRBD1	TGTGCCAGCAGCTTTCCCGGGACAGGCCCTGAAAAACTGTTTTTT	CASSFPGTGPEKLFF
TRBV7-9	TRBJ1-2	-	TRBD1	TGTGCCAGCAGCTTAGCATCAGGGGGCGAGGGCTACACCTTC	CASSLASGGEGYTF
TRBV29-1	TRBJ2-3	-	TRBD2	TGCAGCGACCGCCGGGGGGGTTCTGGTACGCAGTATTTT	CSDRRGGSGTQYF
TRBV6-5	TRBJ1-1	-	-	TGTGCCAGCAGTTACTCGGATGGTAGGGTGGCCGCTTTCTTT	CASSYSDGRVAAFF
TRBV6-1	TRBJ1-1	-	TRBD1	TGTGCCAGCAGTGGACAGGGATACTCCGGAATGAACACTGAAGCTTTCTTT	CASSGQGYSGMNTEAFF
TRBV4-3	TRBJ1-4	few	-	TGCGCCAGCAGCCAAGAGCTGTGGGGCAGTTCCAATGAAAAACTGTTTTTT	CASSQELWGSSNEKLFF
TRBV3-1/TRBV3-2	TRBJ1-6	-	-	TGTGCCAGCAGCCGCTTTTCCGCGCCCCTCCACTTT	CASSRFSAPLHF
TRBV6-5	TRBJ1-2	-	-	TGTGCCAGCAGTTACTCCCCTGGGGGAACCTATGGCTACACCTTC	CASSYSPGGTYGYTF
TRBV5-8	TRBJ2-7	-	-	TGTGCCAGCAAAAAGGACGTAACCTACGAGCAGTACTTC	CASKKDVTYEQYF
TRBV5-4	TRBJ1-2	-	-	TGTGCCAGCAGCCCAACAGAGTCCGATGGCTACACCTTC	CASSPTESDGYTF
TRBV19	TRBJ2-1	-	TRBD2	TGTGCCAGTAGTCCTCAGCGGGGGTACTACAATGAGCAGTTCTTC	CASSPQRGYYNEQFF
TRBV5-6	TRBJ1-2	-	TRBD1	TGTGCCAGCAGAGGGCGAGGACAGGGCCACTATGGCTACACCTTC	CASRGRGQGHYGYTF
TRBV6-5	TRBJ1-1	once	TRBD1	TGTGCCAGCAGTCAGTCCACAGGGGTGAACACTGAAGCTTTCTTT	CASSQSTGVNTEAFF
TRBV19	TRBJ1-1	-	-	TGTGCCAGTAGTAGTAACACTGAAGCTTTCTTT	CASSSNTEAFF
TRBV7-9	TRBJ2-5	-	TRBD2	TGTGCCAGCAGCTTAGTAACTAGCGATTTGCAAGAGACCCAGTACTTC	CASSLVTSDLQETQYF
TRBV5-1	TRBJ1-4	-	TRBD1	TGCGCCAGCAGCCCGGGGACAGGGGGCGATGAAAAACTGTTTTTT	CASSPGTGGDEKLFF
TRBV6-5	TRBJ1-5	-	-	TGTGCCAGCAGTTCCGGACAGCCGATCAATCAGCCCCAGCATTTT	CASSSGQPINQPQHF
TRBV7-9	TRBJ2-7	medium-sized	TRBD1	TGTGCCAGCACCTTAACGACAGGGGTAGGCGAGCAGTACTTC	CASTLTTGVGEQYF
TRBV6-2/TRBV6-3	TRBJ2-1	-	TRBD2	TGTGCCAGCAGTTCCGCGGGGGGTACCTACAATGAGCAGTTCTTC	CASSSAGGTYNEQFF
TRBV7-9	TRBJ2-7	-	-	TGTGCCAGCAGCTTAGAGGTCAGGGCCGAGCAGTACTTC	CASSLEVRAEQYF
TRBV20-1	TRBJ2-7	-	-	TGCAGTGCAGGGACCTACGAGCAGTACTTC	CSAGTYEQYF
TRBV18	TRBJ2-1	-	TRBD2	TGTGCCAGCTCAACGGGGACTAGCAGCTCCTACAATGAGCAGTTCTTC	CASSTGTSSSYNEQFF
TRBV19	TRBJ1-2	-	-	TGTGCCAGTAGTACCGGACAGACGACACTAATATATGGCTACACCTTC	CASSTGQTTLIYGYTF
TRBV10-3	TRBJ2-7	-	-	TGTGCCATCAGTGCTGGAGCCTTAGGGGTAGTTGACGAGCAGTACTTC	CAISAGALGVVDEQYF
TRBV5-4	TRBJ2-5	-	TRBD1	TGTGCCAGCAGTCGGACAGGTCAAGAGACCCAGTACTTC	CASSRTGQETQYF
TRBV11-2	TRBJ1-5	-	-	TGTGCCAGCAGCTTAAGCACAGGTAATAGCAATCAGCCCCAGCATTTT	CASSLSTGNSNQPQHF
TRBV27	TRBJ2-7	-	-	TGTGCCAGCAGTTTATCGGGCTACCCGAGCTCCTACGAGCAGTACTTC	CASSLSGYPSSYEQYF